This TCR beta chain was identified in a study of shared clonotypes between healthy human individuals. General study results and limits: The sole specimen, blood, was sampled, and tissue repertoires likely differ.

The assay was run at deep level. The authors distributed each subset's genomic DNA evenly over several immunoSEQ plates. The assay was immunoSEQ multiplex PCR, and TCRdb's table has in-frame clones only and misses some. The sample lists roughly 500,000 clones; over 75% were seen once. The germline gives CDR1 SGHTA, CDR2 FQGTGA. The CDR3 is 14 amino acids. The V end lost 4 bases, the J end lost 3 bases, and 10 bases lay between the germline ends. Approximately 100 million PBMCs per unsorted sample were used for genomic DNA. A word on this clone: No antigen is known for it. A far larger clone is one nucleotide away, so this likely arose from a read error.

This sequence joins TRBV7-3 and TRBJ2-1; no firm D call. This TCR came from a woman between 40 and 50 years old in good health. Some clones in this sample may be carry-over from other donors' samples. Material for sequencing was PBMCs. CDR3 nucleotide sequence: TGTGCCAGCAGCTCACAGTGTGACTACAATGAGCAGTTCTTC. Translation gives CASSSQCDYNEQFF.